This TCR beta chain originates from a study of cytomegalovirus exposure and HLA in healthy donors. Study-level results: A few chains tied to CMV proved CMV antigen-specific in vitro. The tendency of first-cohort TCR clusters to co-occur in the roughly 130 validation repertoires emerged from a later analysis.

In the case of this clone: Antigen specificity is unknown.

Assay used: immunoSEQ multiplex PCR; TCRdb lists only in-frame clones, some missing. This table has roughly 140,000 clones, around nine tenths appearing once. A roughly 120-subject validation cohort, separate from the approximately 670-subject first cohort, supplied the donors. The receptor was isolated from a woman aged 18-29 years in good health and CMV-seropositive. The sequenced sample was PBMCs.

As DNA, the CDR3 is TGTGCCAGCAGCTCCGGGGGTTACCAAGAGACCCAGTACTTC. As protein: CASSSGGYQETQYF. The V and J genes are TRBV5-8 and TRBJ2-5, with a tentative D call TRBD2 (6 bases). The germline V and J ends were trimmed by 3 bases and 0 bases, with 9 bases remaining between them. CDR1 and CDR2 (germline): SGHTS, YDEGEE. The CDR3 contains 14 residues.